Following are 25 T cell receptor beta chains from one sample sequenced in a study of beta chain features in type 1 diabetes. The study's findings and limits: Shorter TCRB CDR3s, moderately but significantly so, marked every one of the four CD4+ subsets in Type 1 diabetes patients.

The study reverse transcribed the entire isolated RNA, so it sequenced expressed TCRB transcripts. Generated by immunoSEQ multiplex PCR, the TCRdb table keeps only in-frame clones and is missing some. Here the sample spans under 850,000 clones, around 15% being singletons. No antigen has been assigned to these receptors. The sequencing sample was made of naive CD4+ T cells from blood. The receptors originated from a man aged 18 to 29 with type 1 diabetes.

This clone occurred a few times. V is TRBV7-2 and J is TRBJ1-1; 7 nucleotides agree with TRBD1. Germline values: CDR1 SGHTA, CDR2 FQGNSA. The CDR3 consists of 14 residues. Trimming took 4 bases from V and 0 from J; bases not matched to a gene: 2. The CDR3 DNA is TGTGCCAGCAGCTGGGGACAGATGAACACTGAAGCTTTCTTT. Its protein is CASSWGQMNTEAFF.

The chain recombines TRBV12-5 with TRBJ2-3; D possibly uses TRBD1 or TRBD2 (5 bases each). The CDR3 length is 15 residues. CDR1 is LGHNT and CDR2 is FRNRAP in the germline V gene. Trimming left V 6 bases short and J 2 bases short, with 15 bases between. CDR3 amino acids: CASGYGTFHTDTQYF. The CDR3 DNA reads TGTGCTAGTGGCTACGGGACGTTTCACACAGATACGCAGTATTTT.

In DNA, the CDR3 is TGTGCCAGCAGCGTAGAGGTCCGTATCTCTGGGGCCAACGTCCTGACTTTC. Translating it yields CASSVEVRISGANVLTF. The chain has TRBV9 and TRBJ2-6; D unresolved. The CDR3 is 17 amino acids. V was cut by 0 bases and J by 0 bases, with 10 bases left in between. CDR1 is SGDLS, CDR2 YYNGEE, per germline. The whole variable domain, remainder taken from reference TRBV9 and TRBJ2-6, is DSGVTQTPKHLITATGQRVTLRCSPRSGDLSVYWYQQSLDQGLQFLIQYYNGEERAKGNILERFSAQQFPDLHSELNLSSLELGDSALYFCASSVEVRISGANVLTFGAGSRLTVL.

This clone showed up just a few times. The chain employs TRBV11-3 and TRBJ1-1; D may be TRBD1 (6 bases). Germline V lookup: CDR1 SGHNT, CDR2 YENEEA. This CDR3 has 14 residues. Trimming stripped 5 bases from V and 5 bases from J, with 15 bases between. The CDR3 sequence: CASSARTVETEAFF. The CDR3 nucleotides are TGTGCCAGCAGCGCTCGGACAGTGGAAACTGAAGCTTTCTTT.

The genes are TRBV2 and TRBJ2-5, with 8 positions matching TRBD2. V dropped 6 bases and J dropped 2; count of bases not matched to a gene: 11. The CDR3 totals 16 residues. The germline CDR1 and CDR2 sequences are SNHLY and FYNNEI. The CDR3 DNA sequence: TGTGCCAGCAGACACGATAACGGGGGGGAACAAGAGACCCAGTACTTC. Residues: CASRHDNGGEQETQYF.

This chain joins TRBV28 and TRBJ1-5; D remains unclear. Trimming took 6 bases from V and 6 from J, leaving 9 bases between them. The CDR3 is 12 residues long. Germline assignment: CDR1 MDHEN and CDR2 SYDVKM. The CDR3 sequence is CASSQVGQPQHF. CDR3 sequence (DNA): TGTGCCAGCAGCCAGGTGGGTCAGCCCCAGCATTTT.

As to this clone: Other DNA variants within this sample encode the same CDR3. The CDR3 sequence: CASSLDRGGNQPQHF. The CDR3 DNA reads TGTGCCAGCAGCTTGGACAGGGGGGGCAATCAGCCCCAGCATTTT. The chain joins TRBV7-9 to TRBJ1-5; 10 bases align to TRBD1. J gave up 2 bases and V 3 bases, and 1 base lay outside the gene matches. CDR1 is SEHNR, CDR2 FQNEAQ, per germline (reference sequence). This CDR3 spans 15 amino acids. Full variable domain (rest looked up from reference TRBV7-9 and TRBJ1-5): DTGVSQNPRHKITKRGQNVTFRCDPISEHNRLYWYRQTLGQGPEFLTYFQNEAQLEKSRLLSDRFSAERPKGSFSTLEIQRTEQGDSAMYLCASSLDRGGNQPQHFGDGTRLSIL.

Here the CDR3 DNA reads TGTGCCTTAATGGCAGGGGGAAACACCATATATTTT. Residues: CALMAGGNTIYF. The rearrangement joins TRBV30 to TRBJ1-3, with D perhaps TRBD1 (5 bases). Germline-derived CDR1 and CDR2 are GTSNPN and SVGIG (reference sequence). The CDR3 extends over 12 amino acids. Trimming shortened V by 7 bases and J by 4 bases, and 11 bases separated the two germline ends. The full variable domain, with the rest looked up from reference TRBV30 and TRBJ1-3, is SQTIHQWPATLVQPVGSPLSLECTVEGTSNPNLYWYRQAAGRGLQLLFYSVGIGQISSEVPQNLSASRPQDRQFILSSKKLLLSDSGFYLCALMAGGNTIYFGEGSWLTVV.

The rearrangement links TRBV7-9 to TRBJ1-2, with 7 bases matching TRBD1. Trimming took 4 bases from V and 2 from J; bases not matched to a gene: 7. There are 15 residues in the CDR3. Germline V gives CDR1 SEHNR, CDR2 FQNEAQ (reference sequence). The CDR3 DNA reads TGTGCCAGCAGCTCCGGCCAGGGACAGAACTATGGCTACACCTTC. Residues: CASSSGQGQNYGYTF.

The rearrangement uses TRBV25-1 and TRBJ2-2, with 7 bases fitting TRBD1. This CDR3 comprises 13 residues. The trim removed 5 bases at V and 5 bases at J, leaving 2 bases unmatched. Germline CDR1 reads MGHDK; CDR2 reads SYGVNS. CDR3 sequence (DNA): TGTGCCAGCAGTCTACAGGGGACCGGGGAGCTGTTTTTT. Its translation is CASSLQGTGELFF.

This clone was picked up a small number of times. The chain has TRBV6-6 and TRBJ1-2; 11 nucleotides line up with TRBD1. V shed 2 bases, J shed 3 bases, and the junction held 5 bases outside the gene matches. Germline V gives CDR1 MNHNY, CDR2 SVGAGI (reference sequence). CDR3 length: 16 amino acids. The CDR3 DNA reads TGTGCCAGCAGTTACCGTTTGGGACAGGGGGACTATGGCTACACCTTC. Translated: CASSYRLGQGDYGYTF.

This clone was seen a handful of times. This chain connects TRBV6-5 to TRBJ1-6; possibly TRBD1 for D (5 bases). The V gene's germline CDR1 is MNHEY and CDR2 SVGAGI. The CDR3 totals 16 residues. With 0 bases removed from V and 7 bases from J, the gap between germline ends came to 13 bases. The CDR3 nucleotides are TGTGCCAGCAGTTACTCTGGGACTGGGGCGAATTCACCCCTCCACTTT. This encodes CASSYSGTGANSPLHF.

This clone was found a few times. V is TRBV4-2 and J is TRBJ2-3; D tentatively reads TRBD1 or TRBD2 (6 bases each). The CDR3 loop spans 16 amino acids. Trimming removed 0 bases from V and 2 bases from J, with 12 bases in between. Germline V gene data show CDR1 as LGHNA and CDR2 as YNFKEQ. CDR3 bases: TGTGCCAGCAGCCAAGAAGGGGGGCCCTCCACAGATACGCAGTATTTT. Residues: CASSQEGGPSTDTQYF.

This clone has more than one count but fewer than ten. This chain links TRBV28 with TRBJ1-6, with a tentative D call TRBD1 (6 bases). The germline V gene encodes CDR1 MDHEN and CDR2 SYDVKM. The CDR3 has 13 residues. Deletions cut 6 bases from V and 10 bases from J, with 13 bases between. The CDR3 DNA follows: TGTGCCAGCAGGTGGCAGGGGTTGTCACCCCTCCACTTT. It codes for CASRWQGLSPLHF.

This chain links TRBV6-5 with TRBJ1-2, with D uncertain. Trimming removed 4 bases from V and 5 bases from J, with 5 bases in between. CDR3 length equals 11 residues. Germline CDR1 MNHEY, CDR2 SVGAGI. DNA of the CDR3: TGTGCCAGCAGTTCGGGGTATGGCTACACCTTC. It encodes CASSSGYGYTF.

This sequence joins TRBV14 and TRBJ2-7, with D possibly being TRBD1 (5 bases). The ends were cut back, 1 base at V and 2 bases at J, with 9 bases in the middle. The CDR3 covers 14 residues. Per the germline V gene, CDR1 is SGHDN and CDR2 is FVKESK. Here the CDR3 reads CASSQVPGPYEQYF. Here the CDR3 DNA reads TGTGCCAGCAGCCAAGTACCAGGGCCCTACGAGCAGTACTTC.

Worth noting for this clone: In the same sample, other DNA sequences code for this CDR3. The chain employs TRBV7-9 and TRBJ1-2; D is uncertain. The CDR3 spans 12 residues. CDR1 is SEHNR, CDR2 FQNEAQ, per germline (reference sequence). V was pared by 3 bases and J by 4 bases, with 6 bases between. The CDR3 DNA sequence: TGTGCCAGCAGCTTGGCAGGCTATGGCTACACCTTC. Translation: CASSLAGYGYTF.

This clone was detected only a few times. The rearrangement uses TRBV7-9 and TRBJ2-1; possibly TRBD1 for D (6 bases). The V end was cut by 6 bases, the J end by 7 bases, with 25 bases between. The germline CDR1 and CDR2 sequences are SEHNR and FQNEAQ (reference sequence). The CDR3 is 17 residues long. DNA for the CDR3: TGTGCCAGCAGACACGACAGGTCGCCGGTCGGGATGAATGAGCAGTTCTTC. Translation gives CASRHDRSPVGMNEQFF.

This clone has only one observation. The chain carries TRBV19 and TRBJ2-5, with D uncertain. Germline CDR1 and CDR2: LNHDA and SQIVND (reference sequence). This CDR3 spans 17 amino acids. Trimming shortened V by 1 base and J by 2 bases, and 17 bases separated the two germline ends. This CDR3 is CASSIAGRVGPQETQYF. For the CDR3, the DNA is TGTGCCAGTAGTATAGCCGGAAGGGTTGGCCCACAAGAGACCCAGTACTTC.

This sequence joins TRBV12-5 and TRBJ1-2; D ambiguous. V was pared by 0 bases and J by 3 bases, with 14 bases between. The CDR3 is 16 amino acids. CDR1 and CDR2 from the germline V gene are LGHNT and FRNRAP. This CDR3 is CASGLVFEGPDYGYTF. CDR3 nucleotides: TGTGCTAGTGGTTTGGTCTTTGAGGGCCCAGACTATGGCTACACCTTC.

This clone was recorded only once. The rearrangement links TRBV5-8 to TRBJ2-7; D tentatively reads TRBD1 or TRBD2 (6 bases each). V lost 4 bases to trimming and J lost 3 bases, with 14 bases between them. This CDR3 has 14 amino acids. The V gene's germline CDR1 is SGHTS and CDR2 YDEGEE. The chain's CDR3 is CASSAGQGGYEQYF. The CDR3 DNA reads TGTGCCAGCAGCGCGGGACAAGGGGGCTACGAGCAGTACTTC.

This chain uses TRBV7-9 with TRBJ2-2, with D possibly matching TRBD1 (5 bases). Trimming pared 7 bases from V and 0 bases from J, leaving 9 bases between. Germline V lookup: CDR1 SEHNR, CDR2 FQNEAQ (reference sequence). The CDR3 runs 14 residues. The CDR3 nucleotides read TGTGCCAGCATGCAGGGCACGAACACCGGGGAGCTGTTTTTT. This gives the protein CASMQGTNTGELFF.

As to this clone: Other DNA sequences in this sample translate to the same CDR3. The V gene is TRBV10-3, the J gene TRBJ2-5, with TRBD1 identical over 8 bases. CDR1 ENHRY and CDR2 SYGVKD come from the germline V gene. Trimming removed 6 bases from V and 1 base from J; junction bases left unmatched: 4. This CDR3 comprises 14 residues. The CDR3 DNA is TGTGCCATCAGCCCCACAGGGGGCCAAGAGACCCAGTACTTC. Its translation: CAISPTGGQETQYF.

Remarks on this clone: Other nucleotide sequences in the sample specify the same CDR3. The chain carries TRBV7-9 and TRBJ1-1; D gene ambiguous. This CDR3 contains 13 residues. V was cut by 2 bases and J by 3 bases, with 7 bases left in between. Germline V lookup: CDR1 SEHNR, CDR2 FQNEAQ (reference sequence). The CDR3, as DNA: TGTGCCAGCAGCTTAAGGGTAGACACTGAAGCTTTCTTT. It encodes CASSLRVDTEAFF.

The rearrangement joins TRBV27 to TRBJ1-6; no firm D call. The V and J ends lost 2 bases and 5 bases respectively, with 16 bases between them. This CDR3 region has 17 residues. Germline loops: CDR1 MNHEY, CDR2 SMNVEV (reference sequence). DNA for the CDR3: TGTGCCAGCAGTTTACTCGGACGCCTCCCCGATAATTCACCCCTCCACTTT. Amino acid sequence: CASSLLGRLPDNSPLHF.